Listed here are 2 T cell receptor beta chains from one sample, sequenced in a study of blood T cell repertoires in COVID-19. Sequencing used immunoSEQ multiplex PCR; TCRdb keeps in-frame clones, though not all of them. There are fewer than 200,000 clones in the sample; about four fifths occur only once, and less than 15% lies in the top ten. The sample comprised peripheral blood. Every receptor here comes from a woman older than 75 with COVID-19, enrolled during active disease.

The rearrangement uses TRBV28 and TRBJ2-7; 15 positions match TRBD2. The CDR3 length is 17 residues. Germline V gene lookup returns CDR1 MDHEN and CDR2 SYDVKM. J lost 3 bases, V lost 4 bases, and 7 bases had no gene match. CDR3 nucleotide sequence: TGTGCCAGCAGTTCGGGACTAGCGGGAGGTTGGGGCTACGAGCAGTACTTC. Translating gives CASSSGLAGGWGYEQYF.

The V call is TRBV2, the J call TRBJ1-5; D is ambiguous. V was pared by 3 bases and J by 0 bases, with 3 bases between. The CDR3 extends over 13 amino acids. Germline V gene lookup returns CDR1 SNHLY and CDR2 FYNNEI. The CDR3, as DNA: TGTGCCAGCAGTGACAATAGCAATCAGCCCCAGCATTTT. Translation gives CASSDNSNQPQHF.